Listed below are T cell receptor beta chains from one sample, sequenced in a study of T-cell reconstitution after alpha-beta-depleted transplantation in children. TCRdb re-called the PCR reads through MiXCR, storing one row per CDR3 protein. The data show a few hundred thousand distinct CDR3 sequences, under 13% seen once. The sequences come from PBMCs from the stem cell graft donor, collected from the stem cell graft. The receptors shown here come from a human donor who donated a stem cell graft to a child with acute lymphoblastic leukemia. The CDR3 runs from the conserved cysteine through the conserved F or W. D genes are given only for firm matches. The listing skips clone size in some rows; elsewhere it reads once, few, many or a size class.

j_call: TRBJ1-1
v_call: TRBV27
d_call: NA
clone_size: NA
cdr3_aa: CASIPRSSPPEAFF
cdr3_nt: TGTGCCAGCATACCGCGGTCCAGTCCCCCTGAAGCTTTCTTT

j_call: TRBJ2-7
v_call: TRBV7-9
d_call: TRBD2
clone_size: NA
cdr3_aa: CASSPAGVAGISYEQYF
cdr3_nt: TGTGCCAGCAGCCCTGCCGGAGTAGCGGGAATTTCCTACGAGCAGTACTTC

j_call: TRBJ1-2
v_call: TRBV3-1
d_call: NA
clone_size: NA
cdr3_aa: CASSQESGRGGYGYTF
cdr3_nt: TGTGCCAGCAGCCAAGAAAGCGGCAGGGGAGGCTATGGCTACACCTTC

j_call: TRBJ2-5
v_call: TRBV29-1
d_call: TRBD1
clone_size: few
cdr3_aa: CSVGQGEETQYF
cdr3_nt: TGCAGCGTCGGACAGGGGGAAGAGACCCAGTACTTC

j_call: TRBJ2-3
v_call: TRBV20-1
d_call: TRBD2
clone_size: NA
cdr3_aa: CSARATQTSWADTQYF
cdr3_nt: TGCAGTGCTAGAGCAACCCAGACTAGCTGGGCCGATACGCAGTATTTT

j_call: TRBJ2-3
v_call: TRBV4-3
d_call: NA
clone_size: NA
cdr3_aa: CASSPDVRNTQYF
cdr3_nt: TGCGCCAGCAGCCCGGACGTGCGGAATACGCAGTATTTT

j_call: TRBJ2-7
v_call: TRBV25-1
d_call: NA
clone_size: NA
cdr3_aa: CASSGVWGGAISYEQYF
cdr3_nt: TGTGCCAGCAGTGGGGTTTGGGGGGGGGCAATTTCCTACGAGCAGTACTTC

j_call: TRBJ2-7
v_call: TRBV4-1
d_call: NA
clone_size: few
cdr3_aa: CASSQERGASSYEQYF
cdr3_nt: TGCGCCAGCAGCCAGGAGAGGGGGGCGAGCTCCTACGAGCAGTACTTC

j_call: TRBJ1-1
v_call: TRBV28
d_call: NA
clone_size: few
cdr3_aa: CASSLAGKGNTEAFF
cdr3_nt: TGTGCCAGCAGTTTAGCAGGGAAGGGGAATACTGAAGCTTTCTTT

j_call: TRBJ2-2
v_call: TRBV20-1
d_call: NA
clone_size: NA
cdr3_aa: CSVPTGSANTGELFF
cdr3_nt: TGCAGTGTCCCTACCGGGAGCGCGAACACCGGGGAGCTGTTTTTT

j_call: TRBJ1-2
v_call: TRBV27
d_call: NA
clone_size: NA
cdr3_aa: CASSLGARGGSGGYTF
cdr3_nt: TGTGCCAGCAGTTTAGGGGCCAGGGGCGGATCTGGTGGCTACACCTTC

j_call: TRBJ2-3
v_call: TRBV20-1
d_call: NA
clone_size: many
cdr3_aa: CSGDRGRGTDTQYF
cdr3_nt: TGCAGTGGGGATCGGGGGAGAGGGACAGATACGCAGTATTTT

j_call: TRBJ1-6
v_call: TRBV11-2
d_call: NA
clone_size: few
cdr3_aa: CASSFPGAPLHF
cdr3_nt: TGTGCCAGCAGCTTCCCAGGCGCACCCCTCCACTTT

j_call: TRBJ2-1
v_call: TRBV12-3/TRBV12-4
d_call: TRBD2
clone_size: few
cdr3_aa: CASSMRLAFGSYNEQFF
cdr3_nt: TGTGCCAGCAGTATGAGACTAGCGTTTGGGTCCTACAATGAGCAGTTCTTC

j_call: TRBJ2-2
v_call: TRBV7-8
d_call: NA
clone_size: few
cdr3_aa: CASSLLGAPNTGELFF
cdr3_nt: TGTGCCAGCAGCTTATTAGGTGCGCCGAACACCGGGGAGCTGTTTTTT

j_call: TRBJ2-2
v_call: TRBV20-1
d_call: NA
clone_size: many
cdr3_aa: CSARPTLDSGELFF
cdr3_nt: TGCAGTGCTAGACCCACCCTGGACTCCGGGGAGCTGTTTTTT